Reported below is one TCR beta chain. Only in-frame clones appear in the TCRdb table, and some are missing; sequencing was by immunoSEQ multiplex PCR. The sample contains about 350,000 clones, roughly 87% of which appear only once. The CDR3 is 16 residues long. CDR1 MNHEY and CDR2 SVGAGI come from the germline V gene. The ends lost 2 bases at V and 1 base at J; junction bases unmatched: 4. Resolution of symptoms, clearance, or two negative PCRs was present in recovered Cohort 3 donors. The data are from a study of blood T cell repertoires in COVID-19. As for the study in general: Sample material is recorded as cDNA or gDNA derived from T cells, B-cell-depleted T cells, or PBMCs.

The V gene is TRBV6-5, the J gene TRBJ2-3, with 9 positions matching TRBD2. This clonotype was obtained from a woman aged 25 to 45 who had recovered from COVID-19. Sequenced sample: PBMCs or T cells enriched from blood (not recorded which). The CDR3 DNA reads as TGTGCCAGCAGTTACGGCCAGCGGGGGGGCACAGATACGCAGTATTTT. Protein: CASSYGQRGGTDTQYF.